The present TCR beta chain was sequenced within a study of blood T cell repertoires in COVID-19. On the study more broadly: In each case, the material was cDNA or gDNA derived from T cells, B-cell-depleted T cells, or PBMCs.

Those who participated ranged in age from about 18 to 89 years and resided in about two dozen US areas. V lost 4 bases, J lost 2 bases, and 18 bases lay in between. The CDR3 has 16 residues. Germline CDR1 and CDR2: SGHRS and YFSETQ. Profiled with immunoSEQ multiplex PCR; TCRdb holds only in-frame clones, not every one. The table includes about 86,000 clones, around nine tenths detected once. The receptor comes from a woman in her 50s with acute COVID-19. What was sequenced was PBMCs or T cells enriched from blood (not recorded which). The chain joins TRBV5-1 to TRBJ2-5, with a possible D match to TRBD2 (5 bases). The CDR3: CASSQTTGMGQETQYF. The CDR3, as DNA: TGCGCCAGCAGCCAAACCACGGGGATGGGGCAAGAGACCCAGTACTTC.